Included here is one T cell receptor (beta chain) sequence, with context. Its recognized antigen is unknown. No qualities accompany the bases; no much larger clone lies one base away. The Qiagen DNeasy kit was used to extract genomic DNA from unsorted PBMCs and from the negatively selected CD4+ and CD8+ fractions. TCR beta CDR3 regions were amplified by immunoSEQ multiplex PCR using primers annealing to V and J segments. A synthetic immune receptor repertoire was used to minimize amplification bias, and any residual bias was removed computationally once sequencing was done. On the authors' methods: Repertoire diversity was quantified as the Shannon entropy index using custom Python scripts. The unsorted, CD4+ and CD8+ repertoires were each analyzed separately, with the exception of combined analyses, where CD4+ and CD8+ sequences were merged in silico. Clonal expansion was defined as a frequency increase of at least 2-fold after treatment compared with C1D1, and clones undetected at baseline were assigned a pseudocount of 0.5. Clones with 0 or 1 copy at C1D1 were defined as singleton clones, while clones with 2 or more copies were defined as non-singleton clones. Clones expanded in unsorted samples were annotated as CD4+, CD8+ or unknown by matching protein sequences in sorted samples from the same patient. Diversity changes from C1D1 to C4D1 were tested in paired samples using Wilcoxon tests. The clones in this table, taken by TCRdb from immuneACCESS, are in-frame only. Not every clone is retained; where verified, under half of the shortfall comes from an unresolved V gene, and the cause of the rest is unknown. V, J and clone size reflect that table, while D and trimming were determined from the DNA. For this sample the table gives roughly 25,000 clones, of which 80% to 85% were detected only once. The top ten constitute approximately 2% of the sample.

The sample comes from a study of PD-1 blockade in classical Hodgkin lymphoma (dated by TCRdb to about 2020). Regarding the research as a whole: Nivolumab dosing was 3 mg/kg intravenously every 2 weeks, continuing until either disease progression or unacceptable toxicity. A peripheral blood immune signature of response to PD-1 blockade in classical Hodgkin lymphoma was defined using TCR beta sequencing and CyTOF.

What the research found in general, with its limitations: Newly diagnosed patients were reported to have lower baseline TCR diversity than healthy donors, and relapsed/refractory patients were reported to have lower baseline TCR diversity still. By C4D1, a significant rise was seen in CD4+ TCR diversity but not in CD8+ TCR diversity (p=0.0027 vs p=0.16), and the rise was most apparent among complete responders (p=0.02). Trial patients achieving complete response had baseline diversity similar to newly diagnosed patients, whereas partial responders and progressors had significantly lower diversity. Diversity was lower in patients who began nivolumab less than 1 year after ASCT, so these patients were left out of later analyses to avoid confounding by immune reconstitution. The study was restricted to a single clinical trial cohort, and the causes of repertoire differences, possibly disease activity or prior therapy, were left undefined.

The sample's time point, from its label and the paper: cycle 1 day 1 (C1D1), immediately before nivolumab initiation. Relapse after autologous stem cell transplantation had occurred in all trial patients, and cohorts A, B and C were distinguished by prior brentuximab vedotin exposure. Magnetic negative selection with a Miltenyi CD4+ T cell isolation kit was used to purify CD4+ T cells from thawed PBMCs. The trial cohort was composed of around 60 patients with relapsed/refractory classical Hodgkin lymphoma, for whom complete response, partial response or progressive disease was recorded as best overall response. Single-agent nivolumab was administered to trial patients in the multi-cohort phase II CheckMate 205 trial. An independent review committee assessed best overall response using the 2007 International Working Group response criteria. PBMCs from the trial were collected at three points: immediately before nivolumab initiation (C1D1), and during therapy at cycle 2 day 1 and cycle 4 day 1. After peripheral blood was drawn into 8 mL Vacutainer Cell Preparation Tubes, PBMCs were isolated by centrifugation and then cryopreserved. Purified CD4+ and CD8+ fractions were generated only in cases for which an additional PBMC sample was available. Magnetically labelled cells were removed on LS columns in a quadroMACS separator, and the flow-through was collected as the purified fraction.

The specimen was CD4+ T cells from blood, collected at baseline. This clonotype was sampled from a human donor with classical Hodgkin lymphoma.

The nucleotide sequence is TGCGCCAGCAGCGTACAGGGTTACGAGCAGTACTTC. Its translation is CASSVQGYEQYF. This chain joins TRBV5-1 to TRBJ2-7; a tentative D call is TRBD1 (6 bases match). Taken from cysteine to phenylalanine, the CDR3 has 12 residues. The DNA shown is the 36-base CDR3, in frame from base 1. Reading the germline V gene gives CDR1 SGHRS and CDR2 YFSETQ. The V and J ends are trimmed by 4 bases and 4 bases, leaving 9 bases between them.